The rows below give T cell receptor beta chains drawn from one sample of a study of blood T cell repertoires in COVID-19. Repertoires were generated with immunoSEQ multiplex PCR, while TCRdb's copy carries only in-frame clones and drops some. The sample yields 190,000 or so clones, 70% to 80% seen once. Sequencing was carried out using peripheral blood. These receptors originate from a man aged 50-59 years who had recovered from COVID-19. Both conserved end residues are part of each CDR3. D genes are given only for firm matches. For some rows the clone size is stated as once, few or many, or as a class when expanded; others skip it.

>TRBV30|NA|NA|TRBJ2-5|14
CAWGAGNFQETQYF
TGTGCCTGGGGGGCAGGGAACTTCCAAGAGACCCAGTACTTC
>TRBV7-9|NA|NA|TRBJ2-7|13
CASSSKAGHEQYF
TGTGCCAGCAGCAGTAAGGCAGGGCACGAGCAGTACTTC
>TRBV19|NA|TRBD2|TRBJ2-3|17
CASSMHSTSGIGDTQYF
TGTGCCAGTAGTATGCATTCGACTAGCGGGATAGGAGATACGCAGTATTTT
>TRBV30|NA|TRBD1|TRBJ2-7|14
CALRKDRVFHEQYF
TGTGCCTTACGTAAGGACAGGGTTTTCCACGAGCAGTACTTC
>TRBV5-4|NA|TRBD1|TRBJ1-1|13
CASSLAGGERAFF
TGTGCCAGCAGCTTGGCAGGGGGCGAGAGGGCTTTCTTT
>TRBV19|NA|TRBD1|TRBJ2-7|15
CASSPWGTGRPEQYF
TGTGCCAGTAGTCCCTGGGGGACAGGGAGGCCGGAGCAGTACTTC
>TRBV2|NA|NA|TRBJ1-5|13
CASSRDFNQPQHF
TGTGCCAGCAGTCGGGACTTCAATCAGCCCCAGCATTTT
>TRBV20-1|NA|NA|TRBJ2-4|15
CSASLPGGLGGIQYF
TGCAGTGCTAGTCTTCCGGGCGGGCTGGGCGGCATTCAGTACTTC
>TRBV7-2|once|TRBD1|TRBJ2-7|16
CASSLVGQVPSYEQYF
TGTGCCAGCAGCTTAGTGGGACAGGTCCCGAGCTACGAGCAGTACTTC
>TRBV19|NA|TRBD1|TRBJ2-3|15
CASSPGQRRPDTQYF
TGTGCCAGTAGCCCGGGACAGCGGCGTCCAGATACGCAGTATTTT
>TRBV18|NA|NA|TRBJ1-4|15
CASTNVRSTNEKLFF
TGTGCCAGCACAAACGTGAGGTCAACTAATGAAAAACTGTTTTTT
>TRBV29-1|NA|TRBD2|TRBJ2-2|14
CASGRSLNTGELFF
TGCGCTAGCGGGAGGTCTCTGAACACCGGGGAGCTGTTTTTT
>TRBV3-1/TRBV3-2|NA|NA|TRBJ1-1|15
CASSLTGIEDTEAFF
TGTGCCAGCAGCCTAACAGGGATCGAGGACACTGAAGCTTTCTTT
>TRBV13|NA|NA|TRBJ2-5|15
CASSARDSGQETQYF
TGTGCCAGCAGCGCCAGGGATAGCGGTCAAGAGACCCAGTACTTC
>TRBV7-2|NA|TRBD2|TRBJ2-3|16
CASNTGLAGTSDTQYF
TGTGCCAGCAACACCGGACTAGCGGGAACTTCGGATACGCAGTATTTT
>TRBV4-2|NA|TRBD2|TRBJ2-6|17
CASSLTSSSSGANVLTF
TGTGCCAGCAGCCTGACTAGCTCTAGCTCTGGGGCCAACGTCCTGACTTTC